Given below is one T cell receptor (beta chain) in context. Each donor supplied around 9.9 milliliters of peripheral blood. The data originate from a study of blood T cells in healthy people across ages. Germline V gene sequence: CDR1 SGHRS, CDR2 YFSETQ. Trimming removed 4 bases at V and 2 bases at J, with 9 bases between. The CDR3 is 13 residues long. The authors ran a second PCR of about 6 to 11 cycles using a sample-barcoded 5' primer and a J-beta primer mix. Every cDNA molecule carried a tag from a template-switch adaptor bearing 12 random nucleotides. Per-sample output comprised a minimum of 3 million paired-end reads containing CDR3. MiXCR, applied by TCRdb to the 5' RACE reads, yields one record per CDR3 protein. Here the sample spans some 670,000 distinct CDR3 sequences, over 40% being singletons.

The chain uses TRBV5-1 and TRBJ2-5; D is unresolved. The receptor was derived from a woman of 80 years or more in good health. Sequences were obtained from blood. CDR3 sequence reads: CASSAGTQETQYF. CDR3 bases: TGCGCCAGCAGCGCTGGCACACAAGAGACCCAGTACTTC.